These 16 T cell receptor beta chains were sequenced from one sample in a study of Ad26.COV2.S vaccination and SARS-CoV-2 variants. TCRdb's table, derived via immunoSEQ multiplex PCR, lists solely in-frame clones and lacks some. The sample has 45,000 or so clones; 65% to 90% are singletons. Specimen: peripheral blood, collected after recovery from COVID-19. Receptor source: a human donor who had recovered from COVID-19.

This clone was counted only a few times. The chain joins TRBV21-1 to TRBJ2-7; the table's D gene call, TRBD2, was not cross checked with the DNA. TRBV21-1 is flagged as a pseudogene. The CDR3 runs to 16 residues. Written as DNA, the CDR3 is TGTGCCAGCAGCAAAGGGGAGGGGTCCCACTCCTACGAGCAGTACGTC. Its translation: CASSKGEGSHSYEQYV.

A few counts support this clone. V is TRBV6-4 and J is TRBJ1-2, with 8 nucleotides matching TRBD1. V lost 5 bases and J lost 2; bases outside the gene matches: 7. The germline CDR1 and CDR2 sequences are MRHNA and SNTAGT. CDR3 size: 15 residues. The CDR3 loop is CASSNGQGRNYGYTF. CDR3 DNA sequence: TGTGCCAGCAGTAACGGACAGGGAAGAAACTATGGCTACACCTTC.

The J gene is TRBJ1-2, the V gene TRBV5-4, with D possibly being TRBD1 (5 bases). The CDR3 length is 13 residues. Germline V gene data show CDR1 as SGHNT and CDR2 as YYREEE (reference sequence). The V gene lost 4 bases and the J gene lost 2 bases, with 9 bases spanning the gap. This chain's CDR3 is CASSAPGNYGYTF. The CDR3 DNA follows: TGTGCCAGCAGCGCTCCAGGGAACTATGGCTACACCTTC.

This clone was detected a few times. V gene TRBV4-2 combines with J gene TRBJ2-5, with D unresolved. Germline CDR1 is LGHNA and CDR2 is YNFKEQ. This CDR3 is built from 13 residues. Trimming took 4 bases from V and 0 from J, leaving 6 bases between them. CDR3 residues: CASSLGYQETQYF. CDR3 sequence (DNA): TGTGCCAGCAGCCTCGGTTACCAAGAGACCCAGTACTTC.

The rearrangement uses TRBV18 and TRBJ1-2; no firm D call. Per germline, CDR1 KGHSH and CDR2 LQKENI. There are 17 residues in the CDR3. Trimming took 2 bases from V and 3 from J, leaving 19 bases between them. For the CDR3, the DNA is TGTGCCAGCTCACCAACATTTCGAGAAGCGGCCGACTATGGCTACACCTTC. It is translated as CASSPTFREAADYGYTF.

The chain joins TRBV5-6 to TRBJ1-5, with 7 bases identical to TRBD1. V shed 4 bases, J shed 0 bases, and the junction held 13 bases outside the gene matches. Germline V lookup: CDR1 SGHDT, CDR2 YYEEEE. CDR3 size: 18 residues. The CDR3 region is CASSNHLRDSYSNQPQHF. In DNA form, the CDR3 reads TGTGCCAGCAGCAATCACCTTCGGGACAGCTATAGCAATCAGCCCCAGCATTTT.

This rearrangement joins TRBV5-8 to TRBJ1-2; 7 nucleotides match TRBD1. CDR1 and CDR2 from the germline V gene are SGHTS and YDEGEE. The CDR3 spans 15 residues. The trim removed 4 bases at V and 1 base at J, leaving 7 bases unmatched. The CDR3 bases are TGTGCCAGCAGCGAATTAACAGGGGATAACTATGGCTACACCTTC. Translation: CASSELTGDNYGYTF. The full variable domain, rest sourced from reference TRBV5-8 and TRBJ1-2, is EAGVTQSPTHLIKTRGQQATLRCSPISGHTSVYWYQQALGLGLQFLLWYDEGEERNRGNFPPRFSGRQFPNYSSELNVNALELEDSALYLCASSELTGDNYGYTFGSGTRLTVV.

This clone was counted only a few times. This chain links TRBV6-5 with TRBJ2-1; the D is unclear. Trimming cost V 6 bases and J 0 bases, with 12 bases left between them. CDR1 MNHEY and CDR2 SVGAGI come from the germline V gene. CDR3 length equals 15 residues. CDR3 sequence reads: CASRPTLSSYNEQFF. As DNA, the CDR3 is TGTGCCAGCAGACCCACTCTGAGCTCCTACAATGAGCAGTTCTTC.

This rearrangement joins TRBV5-4 to TRBJ2-2, with a weak D call TRBD1 (5 bases). Trimming removed 3 bases from V and 2 bases from J, with 14 bases in between. Per germline, CDR1 SGHNT and CDR2 YYREEE (reference sequence). This CDR3 has 16 amino acids. The CDR3 DNA is TGTGCCAGCAGCTCCAGGGATTTCAGAAACACCGGGGAGCTGTTTTTT. Translating it yields CASSSRDFRNTGELFF.

J is TRBJ1-2 and V is TRBV3-1 (or the pseudogene TRBV3-2); 7 nucleotides agree with TRBD1. The CDR3 is made up of 13 amino acids. V was clipped by 3 bases and J by 3 bases; unmatched bases: 1. From germline, CDR1 is LGHDT and CDR2 YNNKEL (reference sequence). The CDR3 sequence: CASSQQGDYGYTF. The CDR3 DNA reads TGTGCCAGCAGCCAGCAGGGGGACTATGGCTACACCTTC.

The rearrangement links TRBV24-1 to TRBJ2-5; D tentatively reads TRBD1 or TRBD2 (5 bases each). Germline CDR1 is KGHDR and CDR2 is SFDVKD. V gave up 3 bases and J gave up 2 bases, with 9 bases separating them. The CDR3 contains 14 residues. This CDR3 reads CATSDRDRQETQYF. The CDR3 DNA is TGTGCCACCAGTGATCGGGACCGTCAAGAGACCCAGTACTTC.

V usage is TRBV5-1 and J usage is TRBJ1-2, with 8 bases matching TRBD1. The CDR3 is 16 amino acids. CDR1 SGHRS and CDR2 YFSETQ come from the germline V gene. V was clipped by 2 bases and J by 3 bases; unmatched bases: 9. CDR3 region: CASSLSKTGDHYGYTF. Here the CDR3 DNA reads TGCGCCAGCAGCTTAAGCAAGACAGGGGATCACTATGGCTACACCTTC.

This clone turned up a few times. The J gene is TRBJ2-1, the V gene TRBV24-1; TRBD1 might be the D (6 bases). The CDR3 consists of 12 residues. Trimming cost V 1 base and J 11 bases, with 8 bases left between them. Looked up from germline, CDR1 is KGHDR and CDR2 is SFDVKD. CDR3 amino acids: CATSDLTGKQFF. DNA for the CDR3: TGTGCCACCAGTGATTTAACAGGGAAGCAGTTCTTC.

This chain links TRBV29-1 with TRBJ1-3; D not resolved. V was shortened by 5 bases and J by 2 bases, with 13 bases between the two germline ends. CDR1 is SQVTM and CDR2 is ANQGSEA in the germline V gene. The CDR3 covers 14 residues. CDR3 bases: TGCAGCGTTAATCCCGGGAGCACTGGAAACACCATATATTTT. This translates into CSVNPGSTGNTIYF.

This clone was recorded a few times. The chain links TRBV9 to TRBJ2-1; perhaps TRBD2 as D (7 bases). Looked up from germline, CDR1 is SGDLS and CDR2 is YYNGEE. V was pared by 0 bases and J by 6 bases, with 13 bases between. The CDR3 is made up of 15 amino acids. CDR3 amino acids: CASSVGGGAVNEQFF. For the CDR3, the DNA is TGTGCCAGCAGCGTAGGTGGGGGGGCCGTCAATGAGCAGTTCTTC.

The chain uses TRBV9 and TRBJ2-6; TRBD1 matches 12 bases. J was trimmed by 4 bases and V by 3 bases; bases with no gene match: 5. There are 17 residues in the CDR3. Germline loops: CDR1 SGDLS, CDR2 YYNGEE. Here the CDR3 DNA reads TGTGCCAGCAGCGGGGGACAGGGGGCTCACGGGGCCAACGTCCTGACTTTC. Translated, it gives CASSGGQGAHGANVLTF.